This T cell receptor (beta chain) was sequenced during a study of spatial heterogeneity in lung cancer. Study overall: On average, each unique TCR and UMI combination appeared more than ten times in raw reads. Study-level results: Ubiquitous expanded tumor TCRs appeared in blood more at resection than follow-up.

TCR cDNA molecules were tagged individually, and each one carried a unique molecular identifier. TCRdb redid the calling of the 5' RACE reads with MiXCR, one entry per CDR3 protein. Counted here are about 94,000 distinct CDR3 sequences, 15% to 20% occurring once; the ten biggest clones make up 21%. To note about this clonotype: Antigen: not known.

This sample's time point: blood at routine non-recurrence follow-up after resection. The input material, whole RNA from tumor, nontumor lung or frozen PBMC, was sequenced unsorted. The J segment lost 8 bases and the V segment lost 5 bases, leaving 7 bases of the junction unmatched. This CDR3 is 15 amino acids long. CDR1 is LNHDA and CDR2 is SQIVND in the germline V gene (reference sequence). This rearrangement joins TRBV19 to TRBJ2-3, with TRBD2 matching over 13 bases. The receptor's source is a male donor with early-stage non-small cell lung cancer. The sequencing here drew on PBMCs, taken at follow-up. CDR3 sequence reads: CASSLTSGRAVTQYF. CDR3 DNA sequence: TGTGCCAGTAGTCTTACTAGCGGGAGGGCGGTTACGCAGTATTTT.